Following are 3 T cell receptor beta chains from one sample sequenced in a study of CD8+ T cells in alopecia areata. Following RNA extraction, reverse transcription yielded cDNA that acted as the sequencing template. The data were produced by immunoSEQ multiplex PCR, yet TCRdb's version contains in-frame clones alone and is incomplete. This sample has around 100,000 clones, with approximately 58% found just once. The sequenced sample consisted of CD4+ T cells sorted from blood. The origin of the receptors is a human donor in good health.

The CDR3 loop reads CASSYSGNTDTQYF. As DNA, the CDR3 is TGTGCCAGCAGTTACTCGGGAAACACAGATACGCAGTATTTT. The chain joins TRBV6-5 to TRBJ2-3; D is unclear. Per the germline V gene, CDR1 is MNHEY and CDR2 is SVGAGI. CDR3 length equals 14 residues. V was pared by 0 bases and J by 2 bases, with 6 bases between.

The chain uses TRBV5-4 and TRBJ2-3, with 10 bases aligning to TRBD2. From germline, CDR1 is SGHNT and CDR2 YYREEE (reference sequence). V was clipped by 5 bases and J by 3 bases; unmatched bases: 6. The CDR3 runs to 15 residues. The DNA of the CDR3 is TGTGCCAGCAGGCCAGCGGGGGGGCCGACAGATACGCAGTATTTT. This sequence encodes CASRPAGGPTDTQYF. Supplemented by reference TRBV5-4 and TRBJ2-3, the full variable domain reads ETGVTQSPTHLIKTRGQQVTLRCSSQSGHNTVSWYQQALGQGPQFIFQYYREEENGRGNFPPRFSGLQFPNYSSELNVNALELDDSALYLCASRPAGGPTDTQYFGPGTRLTVL.

This clone showed up just once. This CDR3 reads CASRPGAGLTARGYTF. DNA for the CDR3: TGTGCCAGCAGGCCTGGGGCAGGGCTTACGGCGCGGGGCTACACCTTC. This rearrangement joins TRBV2 to TRBJ1-2; possible D gene TRBD1, 5 bases. Germline loops: CDR1 SNHLY, CDR2 FYNNEI. The length of the CDR3 is 16 residues. With 6 bases removed from V and 8 bases from J, the gap between germline ends came to 25 bases.